This record concerns one TCR beta chain sequence. The antigen is undetermined. The study ran its PCR with 60 Vbeta and 13 Jbeta primers. Assay: immunoSEQ multiplex PCR; the TCRdb copy retains only in-frame clones and omits some. This sample has 100,000 to 150,000 clones, with 70% to 85% found just once. This sample was included in a study of cytomegalovirus exposure and HLA in healthy donors. Trimming removed 2 bases at V and 0 bases at J, with 11 bases between. The CDR3 sequence is 15 residues long. Germline-derived CDR1 and CDR2 are MNHEY and SMNVEV (reference sequence). Overall study findings and caveats: Earlier analysis yielded a pattern in which most TCR beta V segments were productive about 90% or about 30% of the time. TCR beta chains associated with HLA were, in a later analysis, more clonally expanded than equally common others. A later analysis reported that several of the most significant clusters appeared to be linked to common viral pathogens, among them Epstein-Barr virus.

The rearrangement links TRBV27 to TRBJ2-7, with D perhaps matching TRBD1 (6 bases). The receptor was derived from a man aged 18 to 30 in good health and CMV-seronegative. The sequencing sample was made of PBMCs. In DNA form, the CDR3 reads TGTGCCAGCAGTTTAACAGGACAGAGCTCCTACGAGCAGTACTTC. Residues: CASSLTGQSSYEQYF.